This TCR beta chain derives from a study of cytomegalovirus exposure and HLA in healthy donors. Overall study results and limits: The study put under 200 TCR beta chains on its list as cytomegalovirus-associated.

Comments on this clone: As yet, its antigen is unknown.

Primers for the PCR totalled 60 Vbeta and 13 Jbeta. TCRdb's table, derived via immunoSEQ multiplex PCR, lists solely in-frame clones and lacks some. Seen here are roughly 240,000 clones, approximately 85% observed once, and the top ten hold approximately 0.24%. CDR1 WNHNN and CDR2 SYGVQD come from the germline V gene (reference sequence). This CDR3 comprises 13 residues. The V end lost 6 bases, the J end lost 5 bases, and 10 bases lay between the germline ends. The receptor comes from a girl aged 2-10 years in good health and CMV-seronegative. The chain is built from TRBV10-1 and TRBJ2-2; D might be TRBD1 (6 bases). Sequencing was done on a sample of PBMCs. CDR3 residues: CASRVQGTGELFF. CDR3 nucleotides: TGCGCCAGCAGGGTACAGGGAACCGGGGAGCTGTTTTTT.